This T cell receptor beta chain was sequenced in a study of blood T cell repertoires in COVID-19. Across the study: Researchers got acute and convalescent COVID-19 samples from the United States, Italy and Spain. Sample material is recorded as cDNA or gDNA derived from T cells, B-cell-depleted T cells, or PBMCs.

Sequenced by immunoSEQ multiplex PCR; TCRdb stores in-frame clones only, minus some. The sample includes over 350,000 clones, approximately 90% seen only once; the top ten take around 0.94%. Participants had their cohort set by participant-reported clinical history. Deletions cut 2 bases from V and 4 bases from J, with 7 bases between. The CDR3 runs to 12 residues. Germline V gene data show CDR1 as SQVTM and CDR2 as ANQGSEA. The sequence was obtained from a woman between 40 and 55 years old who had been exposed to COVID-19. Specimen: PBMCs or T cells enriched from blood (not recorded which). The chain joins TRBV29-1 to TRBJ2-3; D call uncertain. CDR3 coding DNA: TGCAGCGTTGAACGAGCCGCAGATACGCAGTATTTT. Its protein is CSVERAADTQYF.